The source of this TCR beta chain is a study of T-cell memory formation after mild COVID-19. On the study more broadly: TCR clusters were mostly confined to one donor each. Study results and caveats: Clones that contracted from day 15 to 85 were balanced CD4/CD8, while later expanders leaned CD4+.

In regard to this clonotype: The antigen remains undetermined.

With 6 bases clipped from V and 3 bases from J, the junction kept 8 bases outside the gene matches. Per germline, CDR1 MNHEY and CDR2 SVGAGI. The CDR3 has 15 residues. TCRdb used MiXCR to reprocess the 5' RACE reads, holding one entry per CDR3 protein. The table lists nearly 110,000 distinct CDR3 sequences, approximately 15% of them singletons. The origin of this receptor is a man aged 18 to 35 who had mild COVID-19 (a few samples of this study predate the infection). Cell type and time point are not known. Sequences were obtained from PBMCs or a T cell subset sorted from them (not recorded which). The chain recombines TRBV6-5 with TRBJ2-5, with TRBD1 matching 9 bases. The CDR3 loop reads CASRTRDRGEETQYF. CDR3 in DNA: TGTGCCAGCAGAACCCGCGACAGGGGGGAAGAGACCCAGTACTTC.